Listed below are T cell receptor beta chains from one sample, sequenced in a study of metastatic and nonmetastatic thyroid tumors. From the PCR reads, TCRdb re-called clones with MiXCR. Altogether about 25,000 clones are present, approximately 22% being singletons, with the ten largest covering around 4%. The sample consisted of adjacent normal tissue. The receptors here all came from a female donor with papillary thyroid cancer or a benign thyroid nodule (not recorded which). Some clones in this sample may be carry-over from other donors' samples. Both conserved end residues are part of each CDR3. A D gene is named only where the DNA matches it firmly. The size of a clone is reported for some rows only, either as once, few or many, or as a class for expanded clones.

J gene,D gene,clone size,V gene,CDR3 protein,CDR3 DNA
TRBJ2-5,NA,many,TRBV5-8,CASSLYRQETQYF,TGTGCCAGCAGCTTGTACCGGCAAGAGACCCAGTACTTC
TRBJ1-1,TRBD1,NA,TRBV19,CASRRTGGAGTEAFF,TGTGCCAGTAGGCGGACAGGGGGCGCGGGCACTGAAGCTTTCTTT
TRBJ2-3,TRBD2,many,TRBV12-3/TRBV12-4,CASTLGLAMTDTQYF,TGTGCCAGCACCCTGGGACTAGCGATGACAGATACGCAGTATTTT
TRBJ2-7,NA,medium-sized,TRBV27,CASAPGQWSSYEQYF,TGTGCCAGCGCCCCTGGACAGTGGTCCTCCTACGAGCAGTACTTC
TRBJ2-2,NA,NA,TRBV15,CATSRAYAEVNTGELFF,TGTGCCACCAGCAGAGCATATGCCGAGGTGAACACCGGGGAGCTGTTTTTT
TRBJ1-2,TRBD1,NA,TRBV20-1,CSAREQGAKGYGYTF,TGCAGTGCTAGAGAACAGGGGGCAAAAGGCTATGGCTACACCTTC
TRBJ2-7,NA,medium-sized,TRBV20-1,CSARVGTSWEQYF,TGCAGTGCTAGAGTAGGCACTAGCTGGGAGCAGTACTTC
TRBJ1-5,TRBD1,many,TRBV20-1,CSARKDRADQPQHF,TGCAGTGCTAGAAAGGACAGGGCTGATCAGCCCCAGCATTTT
TRBJ1-2,TRBD1,NA,TRBV11-2,CASSRNRDRGQGGYTF,TGTGCCAGCAGCCGAAACAGGGACAGGGGGCAGGGTGGCTACACCTTC
TRBJ2-2,TRBD1,medium-sized,TRBV27,CASSFRDRTGTGELFF,TGTGCCAGCAGTTTTAGGGACAGGACGGGCACCGGGGAGCTGTTTTTT
TRBJ1-5,NA,many,TRBV20-1,CSAREGGATNQPQHF,TGCAGTGCTAGAGAGGGTGGGGCCACCAATCAGCCCCAGCATTTT
TRBJ2-7,NA,medium-sized,TRBV28,CASSLEGYRDFSYEQYF,TGTGCCAGCAGTTTAGAAGGGTACCGGGACTTCTCCTACGAGCAGTACTTC
TRBJ2-3,NA,NA,TRBV6-1,CASSDRGGRDTQYF,TGTGCCAGCAGTGACAGGGGAGGGAGAGATACGCAGTATTTT
TRBJ1-2,NA,NA,TRBV7-9,CASSSSAPSGGYTF,TGTGCCAGCAGCTCCTCGGCACCATCAGGCGGCTACACCTTC
TRBJ2-3,NA,many,TRBV20-1,CSARLSHTDTQYF,TGCAGTGCTAGACTATCTCACACAGATACGCAGTATTTT
TRBJ2-1,NA,many,TRBV5-6,CASSIGGEQFF,TGTGCCAGCAGCATAGGAGGTGAGCAGTTCTTC
TRBJ1-4,NA,many,TRBV7-2,CASSLNGGTNEKLFF,TGTGCCAGCAGCTTAAACGGGGGGACAAATGAAAAACTGTTTTTT
TRBJ1-2,TRBD1,many,TRBV4-1,CASSKGGQGGDGYTF,TGCGCCAGCAGCAAGGGGGGACAGGGAGGCGATGGCTACACCTTC
TRBJ1-5,TRBD1,many,TRBV7-9,CASSGTANQPQHF,TGTGCCAGCAGCGGGACAGCAAATCAGCCCCAGCATTTT
TRBJ2-1,NA,many,TRBV2,CASSDGGTYNEQFF,TGTGCCAGCAGCGACGGAGGGACATACAATGAGCAGTTCTTC
TRBJ2-2,TRBD2,medium-sized,TRBV12-3/TRBV12-4,CASRLAGDTGELFF,TGTGCCAGCAGACTAGCGGGAGACACCGGGGAGCTGTTTTTT
TRBJ2-2,NA,many,TRBV7-9,CASRGNTGELFF,TGTGCCAGCAGGGGTAACACCGGGGAGCTGTTTTTT
TRBJ1-1,TRBD1,medium-sized,TRBV19,CASSRRQGVSTEAFF,TGTGCCAGTAGTAGACGACAGGGGGTTAGCACTGAAGCTTTCTTT
TRBJ2-3,NA,few,TRBV11-2,CASSFTVGANTDTQYF,TGTGCCAGCAGCTTTACAGTGGGCGCAAACACAGATACGCAGTATTTT
TRBJ2-3,TRBD2,NA,TRBV20-1,CSARDRRAGGGDTQYF,TGCAGTGCTAGAGATCGTCGGGCGGGAGGCGGGGATACGCAGTATTTT
TRBJ1-1,TRBD1,NA,TRBV6-5,CASSYGQVTEAFF,TGTGCCAGCAGTTACGGACAGGTCACTGAAGCTTTCTTT
TRBJ2-2,TRBD2,many,TRBV7-4,CASSPLREDYFPNATGELFF,TGTGCCAGCAGTCCCCTGCGGGAGGACTATTTCCCGAACGCCACCGGGGAGCTGTTTTTT
TRBJ1-2,TRBD1,many,TRBV19,CASSIRQGDFGGYTF,TGTGCCAGTAGTATTCGACAGGGCGACTTTGGGGGCTACACCTTC
TRBJ1-2,NA,many,TRBV7-9,CASSLMTANYGYTF,TGTGCCAGCAGCCTTATGACAGCTAACTATGGCTACACCTTC
TRBJ2-7,TRBD2,medium-sized,TRBV30,CAWGGEYEQYF,TGTGCCTGGGGGGGGGAGTACGAGCAGTACTTC
TRBJ2-3,NA,many,TRBV5-4,CASSSGGVLTGSDTQYF,TGTGCCAGCAGCTCCGGTGGGGTTTTGACAGGATCAGATACGCAGTATTTT
TRBJ2-7,NA,NA,TRBV12-3/TRBV12-4,CASSSGTDYEQYF,TGTGCCAGCAGTAGTGGTACCGACTACGAGCAGTACTTC
TRBJ2-1,NA,few,TRBV20-1,CSARDSDPPPEQFF,TGCAGTGCTAGAGATTCGGATCCACCCCCTGAGCAATTCTTC
TRBJ2-1,TRBD2,many,TRBV20-1,CSASFGTSGRNEQFF,TGCAGTGCTAGTTTCGGGACTAGCGGGAGGAATGAGCAGTTCTTC
TRBJ1-1,NA,NA,TRBV11-3,CASSRSGVEAFF,TGTGCCAGCAGCCGGTCAGGGGTTGAAGCTTTCTTT
TRBJ2-5,NA,many,TRBV6-6,CASSYLGTLGPETQYF,TGTGCCAGCAGTTACCTAGGGACCCTGGGTCCAGAGACCCAGTACTTC
TRBJ2-1,TRBD2,NA,TRBV11-2,CAISLVLAGVTRPTNEQFF,TGTGCCATTAGCTTAGTTCTAGCGGGAGTCACCCGCCCGACCAATGAGCAGTTCTTC
TRBJ1-1,NA,many,TRBV11-3,CASSSRARGFYTEAFF,TGTGCCAGCAGCTCCCGGGCACGGGGATTTTACACTGAAGCTTTCTTT
TRBJ1-2,NA,NA,TRBV6-2/TRBV6-3,CASSMGTSYTF,TGTGCCAGCAGTATGGGGACGAGCTACACCTTC
TRBJ1-2,TRBD1,few,TRBV12-3/TRBV12-4,CAIRRDRGNLGYGYTF,TGTGCCATCAGGAGGGACAGAGGGAATTTAGGCTATGGCTACACCTTC
TRBJ2-5,NA,once,TRBV7-3,CASSYLGAGPQETQYF,TGTGCCAGCAGTTACCTGGGAGCGGGCCCTCAAGAGACCCAGTACTTC
TRBJ1-1,NA,once,TRBV18,CASSVGRPEAFF,TGTGCCAGCTCAGTGGGGAGACCTGAAGCTTTCTTT
TRBJ2-5,TRBD1,many,TRBV4-1,CASSLRTGIETQYF,TGCGCCAGCAGCCTACGGACAGGGATAGAGACCCAGTACTTC
TRBJ2-3,NA,NA,TRBV5-6,CASSLFGVHTQYF,TGTGCCAGCAGCTTGTTTGGGGTCCATACGCAGTATTTT
TRBJ1-1,NA,many,TRBV7-9,CASSPPGRFEAFF,TGTGCCAGCAGCCCGCCCGGACGGTTTGAAGCTTTCTTT
TRBJ1-1,NA,medium-sized,TRBV6-2/TRBV6-3,CASSNASWRRRGDTEAFF,TGTGCCAGCAGTAATGCTTCCTGGCGGCGTAGAGGTGACACTGAAGCTTTCTTT
TRBJ2-1,TRBD2,many,TRBV15,CATSSEGGLAANEQFF,TGTGCCACCAGCTCCGAGGGGGGACTAGCGGCAAATGAGCAGTTCTTC
TRBJ2-2,NA,many,TRBV9,CASSPRGGQVNTGELFF,TGTGCCAGCAGCCCGAGGGGGGGGCAAGTAAACACCGGGGAGCTGTTTTTT
TRBJ1-2,NA,NA,TRBV11-2,CASSLDRATSGHGYTF,TGTGCCAGCAGCTTAGACAGGGCTACGTCCGGACATGGCTACACCTTC
TRBJ2-1,NA,many,TRBV4-1,CASSQDPPTSSYNEQFF,TGCGCCAGCAGCCAAGATCCGCCGACGAGCTCCTACAATGAGCAGTTCTTC
TRBJ1-1,NA,many,TRBV19,CASSLGPLTEAFF,TGTGCCAGTAGTTTAGGGCCCCTCACTGAAGCTTTCTTT
TRBJ1-1,NA,many,TRBV18,CASSRRSGLTEAFF,TGTGCCAGCTCACGCCGTTCGGGGCTCACTGAAGCTTTCTTT
TRBJ1-5,NA,many,TRBV19,CASSIMRGDQPQHF,TGTGCCAGTAGTATAATGAGAGGGGATCAGCCCCAGCATTTT
TRBJ2-1,NA,NA,TRBV20-1,CSAPDPYNNEQFF,TGCAGTGCACCGGACCCCTACAACAATGAGCAGTTCTTC
TRBJ1-2,NA,NA,TRBV6-5,CASSYGGNYGYTF,TGTGCCAGCAGTTACGGGGGTAACTATGGCTACACCTTC
TRBJ1-1,NA,NA,TRBV7-3,CASSLGWANTESFF,TGTGCCAGCAGCCTCGGGTGGGCGAACACTGAATCTTTCTTT
TRBJ2-3,NA,many,TRBV11-1,CASSLALMRVTDTQYF,TGTGCCAGCAGCTTAGCCCTCATGAGGGTTACAGATACGCAGTATTTT
TRBJ1-5,NA,NA,TRBV2,CASSVSYGWGADQPQHF,TGTGCCAGCAGTGTTAGCTATGGGTGGGGGGCGGATCAGCCCCAGCATTTT
TRBJ2-2,TRBD2,NA,TRBV28,CASNGGSVTSWELFF,TGTGCCAGCAACGGTGGGTCGGTGACTAGCTGGGAGCTGTTTTTT
TRBJ1-3,NA,many,TRBV7-9,CASSLGGSGNTIYF,TGTGCCAGCAGCTTAGGGGGCTCTGGAAACACCATATATTTT